The subject of this entry is one T cell receptor (beta chain). The antigen remains unidentified. As processed by the authors: Junction-only immunoSEQ sequences carried no quality scores, so filtering differed. Method: immunoSEQ multiplex PCR; TCRdb's copy keeps in-frame clones and lacks some. That table is the source of V, J and clone size, and D and trimming were worked out from the DNA. The profile covers millions of clones, with 90% to 95% appearing a single time and about 0.13% taken by the ten largest. In germline, CDR1 is SGHAT, CDR2 FQNNGV. The CDR3 is 15 residues long. The V and J ends lost 5 bases and 2 bases, in that order; junction bases with no gene match: 6. CD4+ cell separation produced CD45RA+ naive and CD45RA-negative memory subsets. These data are taken from a study of shared clonotypes between healthy human individuals. As for the study in general: The study enrolled a couple of women and three men aged 18 to 49. Study results and caveats: Sharing across a few donors was seen in 4% to 5.5% of naive CD4 clonotypes.

The source is a man aged 18 to 29 in good health. The V call is TRBV11-2, the J call TRBJ2-7, with 10 bases that match TRBD2. The sample comprised naive CD4+ T cells sorted from blood. The subset: CD45RA+ positively selected. The CDR3 spells CASSPPGLAAYEQYF. As DNA, the CDR3 is TGTGCCAGCAGCCCGCCAGGACTAGCGGCCTACGAGCAGTACTTC.